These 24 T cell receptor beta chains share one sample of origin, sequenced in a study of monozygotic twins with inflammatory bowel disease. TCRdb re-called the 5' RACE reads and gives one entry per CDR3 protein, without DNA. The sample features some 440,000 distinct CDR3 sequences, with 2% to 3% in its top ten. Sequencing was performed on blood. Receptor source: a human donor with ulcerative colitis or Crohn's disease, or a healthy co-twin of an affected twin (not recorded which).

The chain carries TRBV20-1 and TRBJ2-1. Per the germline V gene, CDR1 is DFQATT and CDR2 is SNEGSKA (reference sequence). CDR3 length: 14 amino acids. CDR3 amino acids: CSARGRSSYNEQFF.

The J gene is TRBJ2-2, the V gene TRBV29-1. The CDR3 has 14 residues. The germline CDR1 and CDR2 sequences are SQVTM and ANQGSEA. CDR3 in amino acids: CSVDGLSNTGELFF.

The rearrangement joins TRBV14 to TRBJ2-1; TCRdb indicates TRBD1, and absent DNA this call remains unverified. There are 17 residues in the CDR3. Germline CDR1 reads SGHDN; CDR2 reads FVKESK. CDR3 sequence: CASSQPGTGTSYNEQFF.

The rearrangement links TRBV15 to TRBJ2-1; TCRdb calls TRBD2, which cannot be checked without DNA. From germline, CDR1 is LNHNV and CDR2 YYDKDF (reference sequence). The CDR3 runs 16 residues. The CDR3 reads CATSRDLSGRRDEQFF.

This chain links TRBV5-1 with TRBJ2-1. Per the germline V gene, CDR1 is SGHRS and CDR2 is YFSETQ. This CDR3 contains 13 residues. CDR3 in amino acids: CASSLARSNEQFF.

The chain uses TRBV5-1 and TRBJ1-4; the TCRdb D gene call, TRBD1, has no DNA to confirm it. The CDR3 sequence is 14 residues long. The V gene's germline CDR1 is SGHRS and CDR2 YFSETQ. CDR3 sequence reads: CASSPTGVNEKLFF.

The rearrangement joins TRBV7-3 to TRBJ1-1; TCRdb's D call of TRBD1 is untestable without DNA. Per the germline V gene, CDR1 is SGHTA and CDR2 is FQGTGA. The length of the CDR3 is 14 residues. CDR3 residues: CASSPGLGNTEAFF.

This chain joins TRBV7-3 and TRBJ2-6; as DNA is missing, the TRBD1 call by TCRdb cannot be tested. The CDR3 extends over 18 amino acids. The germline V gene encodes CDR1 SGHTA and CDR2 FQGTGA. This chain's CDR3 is CASSSGGVGLPGANVLTF.

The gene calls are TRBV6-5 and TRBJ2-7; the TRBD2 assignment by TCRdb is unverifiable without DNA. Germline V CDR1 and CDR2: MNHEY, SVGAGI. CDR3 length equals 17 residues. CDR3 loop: CASSFEPGGLLSYEQYF.

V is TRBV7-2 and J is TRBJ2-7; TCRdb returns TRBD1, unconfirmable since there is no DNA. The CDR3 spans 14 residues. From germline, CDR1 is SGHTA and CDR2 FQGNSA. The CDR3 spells CASSSGTARYEQYF. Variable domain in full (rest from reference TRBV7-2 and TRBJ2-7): GAGVSQSPSNKVTEKGKDVELRCDPISGHTALYWYRQSLGQGLEFLIYFQGNSAPDKSGLPSDRFSAERTGGSVSTLTIQRTQQEDSAVYLCASSSGTARYEQYFGPGTRLTVT.

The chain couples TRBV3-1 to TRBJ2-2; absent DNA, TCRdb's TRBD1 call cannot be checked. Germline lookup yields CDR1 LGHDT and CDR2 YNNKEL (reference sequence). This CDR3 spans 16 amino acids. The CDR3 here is CASSQGPGGWSGELFF.

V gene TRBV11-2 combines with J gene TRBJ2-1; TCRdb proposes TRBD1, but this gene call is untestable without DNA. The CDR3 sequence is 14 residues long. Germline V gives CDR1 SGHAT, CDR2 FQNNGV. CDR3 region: CASSHNGAAFEQFF.

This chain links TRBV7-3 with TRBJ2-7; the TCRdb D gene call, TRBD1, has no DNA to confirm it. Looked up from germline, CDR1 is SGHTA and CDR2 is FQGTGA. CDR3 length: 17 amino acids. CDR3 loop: CASSLSGQGFGPYEQYF.

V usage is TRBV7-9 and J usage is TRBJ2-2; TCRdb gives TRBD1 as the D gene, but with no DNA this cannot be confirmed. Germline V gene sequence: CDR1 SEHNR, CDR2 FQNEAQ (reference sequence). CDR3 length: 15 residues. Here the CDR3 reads CASSFGGTNTGELFF.

The CDR3 region is CSASWDKSSYNEQFF. The chain couples TRBV20-1 to TRBJ2-1; absent DNA, TCRdb's TRBD1 call cannot be checked. This CDR3 is built from 15 residues. Germline loops: CDR1 DFQATT, CDR2 SNEGSKA (reference sequence).

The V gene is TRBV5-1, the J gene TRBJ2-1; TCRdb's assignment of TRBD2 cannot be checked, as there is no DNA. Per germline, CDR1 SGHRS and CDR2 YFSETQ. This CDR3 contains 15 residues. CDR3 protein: CASSLTSGSPDEQFF.

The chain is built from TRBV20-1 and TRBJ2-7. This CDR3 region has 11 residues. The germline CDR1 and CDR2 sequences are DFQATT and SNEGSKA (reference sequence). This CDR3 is CSAKTEYEQYF.

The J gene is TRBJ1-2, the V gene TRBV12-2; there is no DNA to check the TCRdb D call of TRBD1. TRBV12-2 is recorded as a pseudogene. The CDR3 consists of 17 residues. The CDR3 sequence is CASRSPPGDRGNYGYTF.

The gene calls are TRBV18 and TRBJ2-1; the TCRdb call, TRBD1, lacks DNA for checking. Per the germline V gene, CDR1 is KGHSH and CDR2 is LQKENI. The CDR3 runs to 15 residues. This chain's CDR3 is CASSRTTGLGNEQFF. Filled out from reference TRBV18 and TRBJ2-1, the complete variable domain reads NAGVMQNPRHLVRRRGQEARLRCSPMKGHSHVYWYRQLPEEGLKFMVYLQKENIIDESGMPKERFSAEFPKEGPSILRIQQVVRGDSAAYFCASSRTTGLGNEQFFGPGTRLTVL.

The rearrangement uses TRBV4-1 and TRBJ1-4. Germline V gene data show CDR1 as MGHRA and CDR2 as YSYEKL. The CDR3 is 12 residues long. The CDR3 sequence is CASSQDLEKLFF.

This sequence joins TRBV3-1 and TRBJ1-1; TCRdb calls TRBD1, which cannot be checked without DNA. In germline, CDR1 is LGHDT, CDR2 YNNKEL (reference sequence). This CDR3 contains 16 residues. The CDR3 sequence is CASSQGPDRGNTEAFF.

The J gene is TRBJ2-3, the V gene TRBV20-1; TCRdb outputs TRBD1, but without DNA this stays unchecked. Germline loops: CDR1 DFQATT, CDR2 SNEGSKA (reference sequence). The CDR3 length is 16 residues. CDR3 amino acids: CSARGFGAQSTDTQYF.

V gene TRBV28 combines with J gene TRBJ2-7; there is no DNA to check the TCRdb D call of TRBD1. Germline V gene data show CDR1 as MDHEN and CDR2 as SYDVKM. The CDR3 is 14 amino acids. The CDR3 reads CASQPGQPTYEQYF.

Here the CDR3 reads CASSLVGLGYEQFF. The J gene is TRBJ2-1, the V gene TRBV7-8. The CDR3 is made up of 14 amino acids. Germline V gives CDR1 SGHVS, CDR2 FQNEAQ.